The rows below give T cell receptor beta chains drawn from one sample of a study of T cells in localized non-small cell lung cancer. Clones were read by immunoSEQ multiplex PCR, and TCRdb kept only the in-frame ones, dropping some. This sample has 35,000 to 45,000 clones, with about 80% found just once. Sequencing used peripheral blood, obtained before any cancer treatment. These TCRs come from a male donor aged 60 or over with stage III squamous cell lung carcinoma. The CDR3 runs from the conserved cysteine through the conserved F or W. Fields, in order: CDR3 protein, clone size, V gene, J gene. Clone size is given for some rows only: seen once, a few or many times, or a class if the clone is expanded.

CASSRGQSYNEQFF	.	TRBV27	TRBJ2-1
CASSLAGSNEQFF	.	TRBV27	TRBJ2-1
CASRPDSVQPQHF	.	TRBV10-2	TRBJ1-5
CASSLESGGAVKTQYF	once	TRBV7-2	TRBJ2-5
CASNRRGNEQFF	.	TRBV7-9	TRBJ2-1
CASKAGEYNEQFF	few	TRBV2	TRBJ2-1
CASSLISHGSYNSPLHF	.	TRBV5-1	TRBJ1-6
CASSKVRAIYEQYF	.	TRBV21-1	TRBJ2-7
CASSYRGQGYEQYF	.	TRBV6-5	TRBJ2-7
CASSVDATNEKLFF	.	TRBV9	TRBJ1-4
CSVNRGDEQFF	.	TRBV29-1	TRBJ2-1
CASSKGQGAGGYTF	.	TRBV11-2	TRBJ1-2
CASSSRTGITEAFF	.	TRBV9	TRBJ1-1
CASRRGQGEGEKLFF	.	TRBV2	TRBJ1-4
CASSPLGVPEQFF	.	TRBV7-3	TRBJ2-1
CATSRVAVNTEAFF	.	TRBV15	TRBJ1-1
CATQYGTVEETQYF	.	TRBV6-1	TRBJ2-5
CASSLLGQGALAKNIQYF	.	TRBV5-5	TRBJ2-4
CASSREGSAYEQYF	.	TRBV5-1	TRBJ2-7
CASSNAGNEQFF	.	TRBV19	TRBJ2-1
CAWSVATEKLFF	.	TRBV30	TRBJ1-4
CASRKGQSNNYGYTF	few	TRBV2	TRBJ1-2
CASSLPGRETQYF	.	TRBV5-1	TRBJ2-5
CASSPPLSSGNTIYF	.	TRBV18	TRBJ1-3
CAWLTGNTIYF	.	TRBV30	TRBJ1-3
CASSLGGSGNEKLFF	once	TRBV5-4	TRBJ1-4
CASSPGASGQETQYF	.	TRBV5-4	TRBJ2-5
CASSTGTNTGELFF	.	TRBV27	TRBJ2-2
CASSLYGTGDGAFF	.	TRBV7-6	TRBJ1-1
CASSEVGREGSPLHF	.	TRBV6-1	TRBJ1-6
CASSLGTRIDTQYF	.	TRBV5-1	TRBJ2-3
CASSLRDRGYNEQFF	.	TRBV11-2	TRBJ2-1
CASGGGAGGYTF	.	TRBV21-1	TRBJ1-2
CASSPRASEGYYNEQFF	.	TRBV7-2	TRBJ2-1
CASSLMAGKEETQYF	.	TRBV27	TRBJ2-5
CSVDSGGGKLFF	once	TRBV29-1	TRBJ1-4
CAILRQGGDTIYF	once	TRBV10-3	TRBJ1-3
CASSLDRSGDTQYF	.	TRBV11-3	TRBJ2-3
CASSQGNQPQHF	once	TRBV6-6	TRBJ1-5
CSVGRGGDTQYF	.	TRBV29-1	TRBJ2-3
CASSVQPGGPDTQYF	.	TRBV9	TRBJ2-3
CASSLDMVATNEKLFF	.	TRBV5-4	TRBJ1-4
CAITKRANYGYTF	.	TRBV2	TRBJ1-2
CASSEGAGQGNTIYF	once	TRBV2	TRBJ1-3
CASGRGGPDYGYTF	.	TRBV5-1	TRBJ1-2
CASSLLGGPNEKLFF	.	TRBV5-4	TRBJ1-4
CASSVSGTGELFF	.	TRBV6-1	TRBJ2-2
CASSESTDTQYF	.	TRBV10-1	TRBJ2-3
CATSPPGRSYNEQFF	few	TRBV15	TRBJ2-1
CASALGHSGYEQYF	.	TRBV7-6	TRBJ2-7
CAISGVNNEQFF	once	TRBV10-3	TRBJ2-1
CASMNSKETQYF	.	TRBV2	TRBJ2-5
CSVGTGGYNEQFF	once	TRBV29-1	TRBJ2-1
CASSLTSGVYNEQFF	few	TRBV11-2	TRBJ2-1
CAIRTTSGNTIYF	few	TRBV10-3	TRBJ1-3